The 24 T cell receptor beta chains below come from one sample, sequenced in a study of radiotherapy plus CTLA-4 blockade in lung cancer. Clones were sequenced by immunoSEQ multiplex PCR, and TCRdb holds only the in-frame ones, with some missing. The table shows about 24,000 clones, with about 76% occurring only once. The material sequenced was peripheral blood, taken from a patient treated with radiotherapy plus ipilimumab. The receptors derive from a human donor with non-small cell lung cancer whose response to radiotherapy plus ipilimumab could not be evaluated.

V usage is TRBV19 and J usage is TRBJ1-5, with 8 bases identical to TRBD1. The V gene's germline CDR1 is LNHDA and CDR2 SQIVND (reference sequence). The CDR3 spans 16 residues. The ends lost 4 bases at V and 7 bases at J; junction bases unmatched: 12. The CDR3 DNA sequence: TGTGCCAGTAGTAAGGGGATAGTTACAGGGGGACAGCCCCAGCATTTT. The encoded protein is CASSKGIVTGGQPQHF.

The rearrangement joins TRBV5-1 to TRBJ1-2; 7 bases agree with TRBD1. Germline V gene data show CDR1 as SGHRS and CDR2 as YFSETQ. CDR3 length equals 16 residues. Trimming took 4 bases from V and 2 from J; bases not matched to a gene: 11. The CDR3 sequence: CASSPQAGTANYGYTF. The CDR3, as DNA: TGCGCCAGCAGCCCACAGGCAGGGACAGCAAACTATGGCTACACCTTC.

The V gene is TRBV7-2, the J gene TRBJ2-7; tentatively, D is TRBD1 (5 bases). The CDR3 runs to 14 residues. The germline V gene has CDR1 SGHTA and CDR2 FQGNSA. V lost 1 base to trimming and J lost 4 bases, with 11 bases between them. The CDR3: CASSLERTLYEQYF. CDR3 nucleotide sequence: TGTGCCAGCAGCTTAGAAAGGACACTTTACGAGCAGTACTTC.

The CDR3 is CATSRDPDEKLFF. CDR3 bases: TGTGCCACCAGCAGAGATCCTGATGAAAAACTGTTTTTT. The chain is built from TRBV15 and TRBJ1-4; no firm D call. In germline, CDR1 is LNHNV, CDR2 YYDKDF (reference sequence). CDR3 length: 13 amino acids. Trimming cost V 0 bases and J 6 bases, with 5 bases left between them. Full variable domain (outside the CDR3, taken from reference TRBV15 and TRBJ1-4): DAMVIQNPRYQVTQFGKPVTLSCSQTLNHNVMYWYQQKSSQAPKLLFHYYDKDFNNEADTPDNFQSRRPNTSFCFLDIRSPGLGDTAMYLCATSRDPDEKLFFGSGTQLSVL.

J is TRBJ1-3 and V is TRBV5-1; D is unclear. The CDR3 sequence is 13 residues long. The germline gives CDR1 SGHRS, CDR2 YFSETQ. V was pared by 0 bases and J by 4 bases, with 5 bases between. The CDR3 coding sequence is TGCGCCAGCAGCTTGGAACACGGAAACACCATATATTTT. Its translation: CASSLEHGNTIYF.

The genes are TRBV6-1 and TRBJ2-5; 9 bases fit TRBD1. Germline CDR1 and CDR2: MNHNS and SASEGT. The CDR3 has 16 amino acids. With 2 bases clipped from V and 6 bases from J, the junction kept 10 bases outside the gene matches. The CDR3 nucleotides are TGTGCCAGCAGTGAAAGGGAACAGGGGGCATTGAAGACCCAGTACTTC. It specifies CASSEREQGALKTQYF.

This chain uses TRBV29-1 with TRBJ2-1; D is possibly TRBD1 (6 bases). The V end lost 4 bases, the J end lost 3 bases, and 16 bases lay between the germline ends. This CDR3 has 15 amino acids. The germline V gene has CDR1 SQVTM and CDR2 ANQGSEA. The CDR3, as DNA: TGCAGCGTTGTAGGGGCAGGGGCGATCTACAATGAGCAGTTCTTC. Encoded protein: CSVVGAGAIYNEQFF.

This chain uses TRBV4-1 with TRBJ2-5; D might be TRBD1 (6 bases). The J call may not be correct, given that the DNA end is closer to TRBJ2-7. This CDR3 spans 15 amino acids. CDR1 MGHRA and CDR2 YSYEKL come from the germline V gene. This CDR3 is CASSQTGTNYYEQYF. In DNA, the CDR3 is TGCGCCAGCAGCCAAACCGGGACAAATTATTACGAGCAGTACTTC.

Only a few counts were recorded for this clone. This chain uses TRBV5-1 with TRBJ2-6, with 7 bases fitting TRBD1. Germline V lookup: CDR1 SGHRS, CDR2 YFSETQ. This CDR3 spans 16 amino acids. The trim removed 4 bases at V and 2 bases at J, leaving 6 bases unmatched. CDR3 loop: CASSLFGQAGANVLTF. For the CDR3, the DNA is TGCGCCAGCAGCCTGTTCGGACAGGCTGGGGCCAACGTCCTGACTTTC. The whole variable domain, remainder taken from reference TRBV5-1 and TRBJ2-6, is KAGVTQTPRYLIKTRGQQVTLSCSPISGHRSVSWYQQTPGQGLQFLFEYFSETQRNKGNFPGRFSGRQFSNSRSEMNVSTLELGDSALYLCASSLFGQAGANVLTFGAGSRLTVL.

The chain joins TRBV4-1 to TRBJ2-3, with 7 bases fitting TRBD2. The germline gives CDR1 MGHRA, CDR2 YSYEKL. Trimming at V came to 2 bases and at J to 0 bases, leaving 17 bases not matched to a gene. The CDR3 spans 20 residues. The CDR3 loop is CASSQILRRGAGVSTDTQYF. DNA of the CDR3: TGCGCCAGCAGCCAAATTTTGAGACGTGGGGCGGGGGTTAGCACAGATACGCAGTATTTT.

The chain employs TRBV7-2 and TRBJ2-5, with 7 bases matching TRBD1. The CDR3 runs 13 residues. The V gene's germline CDR1 is SGHTA and CDR2 FQGNSA. Unmatched junction bases numbered 2, after V lost 5 bases and J lost 2 bases. The CDR3 DNA sequence: TGTGCCAGCAGCGCGGACAGGCAAGAGACCCAGTACTTC. This gives the protein CASSADRQETQYF. Filled out from reference TRBV7-2 and TRBJ2-5, the complete variable domain reads GAGVSQSPSNKVTEKGKDVELRCDPISGHTALYWYRQSLGQGLEFLIYFQGNSAPDKSGLPSDRFSAERTGGSVSTLTIQRTQQEDSAVYLCASSADRQETQYFGPGTRLLVL.

The V call is TRBV11-3, the J call TRBJ2-7; possible D gene TRBD2, 6 bases. The CDR3 is made up of 15 amino acids. CDR1 and CDR2 from the germline V gene are SGHNT and YENEEA. V shed 0 bases and J shed 4 bases, with 13 bases lying between them. The CDR3 loop is CASSLDFGRNYEQYF. CDR3 DNA: TGTGCCAGCAGCTTAGATTTCGGGAGAAATTACGAGCAGTACTTC.

The chain employs TRBV5-1 and TRBJ2-5; 9 bases agree with TRBD1. The CDR3 is made up of 15 amino acids. J was trimmed by 5 bases and V by 5 bases; bases with no gene match: 10. CDR1 and CDR2 (germline): SGHRS, YFSETQ. For the CDR3, the DNA is TGCGCCAGCAGTTGGACAGGGGATATCCGGGAGACCCAGTACTTC. The encoded protein is CASSWTGDIRETQYF.

The chain couples TRBV18 to TRBJ1-2, with 7 bases matching TRBD1. CDR1 is KGHSH and CDR2 is LQKENI in the germline V gene. This CDR3 is 15 amino acids long. With V trimmed by 0 bases and J by 4 bases, 5 bases remained unmatched. CDR3 nucleotides: TGTGCCAGCTCACCACCTCCCCGGACAGGCTATGGCTACACCTTC. It yields the protein CASSPPPRTGYGYTF.

V and J are TRBV28 and TRBJ2-7; 9 bases align to TRBD1. CDR3 length: 15 residues. Germline assignment: CDR1 MDHEN and CDR2 SYDVKM. With V trimmed by 5 bases and J by 4 bases, 9 bases remained unmatched. The CDR3 nucleotides are TGTGCCAGCAGTACGATCACAGGGGGCCTATACGAGCAGTACTTC. Its translation is CASSTITGGLYEQYF.

CDR3 in amino acids: CASRGGSSGATDTQYF. In nucleotides, the CDR3 is TGTGCCAGCAGGGGGGGCAGTAGCGGGGCTACAGATACGCAGTATTTT. The chain carries TRBV28 and TRBJ2-3, with 8 bases lining up with TRBD2. V dropped 6 bases and J dropped 3; count of bases not matched to a gene: 11. The CDR3 totals 16 residues. Germline CDR1 and CDR2: MDHEN and SYDVKM.

Only one count was recorded for this clone. This rearrangement joins TRBV2 to TRBJ1-2; D is unclear. The CDR3 extends over 12 amino acids. CDR1 SNHLY and CDR2 FYNNEI come from the germline V gene. Trimming stripped 4 bases from V and 2 bases from J, with 5 bases between. This CDR3 reads CASSVQNYGYTF. The CDR3 DNA sequence: TGTGCCAGCAGTGTCCAGAACTATGGCTACACCTTC.

The rearrangement links TRBV27 to TRBJ2-2; 8 bases are a match to TRBD1. CDR1 MNHEY and CDR2 SMNVEV come from the germline V gene (reference sequence). J was trimmed by 3 bases and V by 6 bases; bases with no gene match: 6. The CDR3 consists of 15 residues. CDR3 sequence: CASRTRGPDTGELFF. For the CDR3, the DNA is TGTGCCAGCAGAACCAGGGGGCCGGACACCGGGGAGCTGTTTTTT.

The V call is TRBV5-6, the J call TRBJ2-1; TRBD2 aligns across 10 bases. The CDR3 length is 13 residues. Trimming at V came to 6 bases and at J to 7 bases, leaving 4 bases not matched to a gene. The germline V gene encodes CDR1 SGHDT and CDR2 YYEEEE. The CDR3 sequence: CASNLAGVNEQFF. In DNA form, the CDR3 reads TGTGCCAGCAACCTAGCGGGAGTGAATGAGCAGTTCTTC.

This chain connects TRBV27 to TRBJ1-4, with a tentative D call TRBD1 (5 bases). Germline CDR1 reads MNHEY; CDR2 reads SMNVEV (reference sequence). V lost 5 bases and J lost 1, with 11 bases in between. The CDR3 has 15 amino acids. CDR3 in DNA: TGTGCCAGCAGTACCCGGGGGGGAACTAATGAAAAACTGTTTTTT. Translation: CASSTRGGTNEKLFF.

The rearrangement joins TRBV4-1 to TRBJ1-6, with 7 positions matching TRBD1. V lost 6 bases and J lost 7; bases outside the gene matches: 9. The CDR3 spans 15 residues. The germline V gene encodes CDR1 MGHRA and CDR2 YSYEKL. The CDR3 nucleotides are TGCGCCAGCAGACCACCCGGACAGGAGAATTCACCCCTCCACTTT. Translating gives CASRPPGQENSPLHF.

The chain uses TRBV5-4 and TRBJ1-1; TRBD1 might be the D (6 bases). Trimming removed 4 bases at V and 0 bases at J, with 19 bases between. This CDR3 contains 17 residues. From germline, CDR1 is SGHNT and CDR2 YYREEE (reference sequence). The CDR3 sequence is CASSRGTFSPMNTEAFF. The CDR3 DNA is TGTGCCAGCAGCCGTGGGACATTCTCACCCATGAACACTGAAGCTTTCTTT.

This CDR3 reads CASSLLSSGSKNEQFF. The CDR3 DNA reads TGTGCCAGCAGTTTATTGTCTAGCGGGAGTAAAAATGAGCAGTTCTTC. V usage is TRBV27 and J usage is TRBJ2-1; 10 bases map to TRBD2. Germline values: CDR1 MNHEY, CDR2 SMNVEV (reference sequence). V was pared by 1 base and J by 7 bases, with 7 bases of the junction left unmatched. The CDR3 totals 16 residues.

The CDR3 DNA reads TGTGCCTGGATTTTGGGAGTCGAGCAGTACTTC. As protein: CAWILGVEQYF. The chain links TRBV30 to TRBJ2-5; a possible D gene is TRBD2 (5 bases). The J call may be incorrect, as the DNA end agrees better with TRBJ2-7. The CDR3 runs to 11 residues. Germline assignment: CDR1 GTSNPN and CDR2 SVGIG (reference sequence).